The subject of this entry is one T cell receptor beta chain. Samples each had at least 5.5 micrograms of total RNA extracted. Alongside a J-beta primer mix, a sample-barcoded 5' primer served in a second PCR lasting about 7 to 11 cycles. Unique molecular identifiers of 12 random nucleotides labeled each cDNA. TCRdb re-called the 5' RACE reads through MiXCR, storing one row per CDR3 protein. The sample contains some 700,000 distinct CDR3 sequences, roughly two fifths of which appear only once. This entry belongs to a study of blood T cells in healthy people across ages. Germline values: CDR1 SGHRS, CDR2 YFSETQ. V lost 0 bases, J lost 2 bases, and 17 bases lay in between. This CDR3 comprises 17 residues.

This sequence was found in a woman aged 60 to 75 in good health. The specimen was blood. The chain joins TRBV5-1 to TRBJ1-2, with D unclear. DNA for the CDR3: TGCGCCAGCAGCTTGGACCTAAGGAAGGGTCGGAACTATGGCTACACCTTC. This encodes CASSLDLRKGRNYGYTF.